Listed below are T cell receptor beta chains from one sample, sequenced in a study of brain metastases from non-small cell lung cancer. The protocol was immunoSEQ multiplex PCR, while the TCRdb copy is restricted to in-frame clones and leaves out a portion. This sample carries about 2,800 clones, roughly four fifths of them seen once, and the ten largest clones take roughly 4%. Sequences were obtained from primary lung tumor tissue. These TCRs come from a donor aged 40 or over with non-small cell lung cancer. Both conserved end residues are part of each CDR3. D genes are given only for firm matches. Only some rows state a clone size, as once, few, many or a class for expanded clones.

D	V	J	size	DNA	CDR3
TRBD2	TRBV13	TRBJ2-5	-	TGTGCCAGCAGCGTCTTTAGCGGGGGAAGGGGAGAGACCCAGTACTTC	CASSVFSGGRGETQYF
TRBD1	TRBV24-1	TRBJ2-1	-	TGTGCCACCAGTGCCGACAGGGAGAGTAATGAGCAGTTCTTC	CATSADRESNEQFF
-	TRBV7-9	TRBJ1-2	few	TGTGCCAGCAGCTTATGGCGAAACAGACGCACGGAGTTTGGGGGCTACACCTTC	CASSLWRNRRTEFGGYTF
-	TRBV30	TRBJ1-1	-	TGTGCCTGGAGTGTAAAAGGGGCAGCCGAAGAAGCTTTCTTT	CAWSVKGAAEEAFF
-	TRBV7-9	TRBJ1-4	-	TGTGCCAGCAGCTTTAGTCTTGGTGCGACTAATGAAAAACTGTTTTTT	CASSFSLGATNEKLFF
-	TRBV15	TRBJ2-2	-	TGTGCCACCAGCAGGACATTATCAACGAACACCGGGGAGCTGTTTTTT	CATSRTLSTNTGELFF
TRBD2	TRBV7-3	TRBJ2-2	-	TGTGCCAGCCCTTATGGGGATAGCGGGAGCCCCCCGTACACCGGGGAGCTGTTTTTT	CASPYGDSGSPPYTGELFF
-	TRBV28	TRBJ2-5	-	TGTGCCAGCAGTTACAGGTCTTACTTAACACAAGAGACCCAGTACTTC	CASSYRSYLTQETQYF
-	TRBV7-8	TRBJ1-3	-	TGTGCCAGCAGCTTATATCAGGGGTCTGGGGCGAACATCATATATTTT	CASSLYQGSGANIIYF
TRBD1	TRBV7-8	TRBJ2-2	-	TGTGCCAGCAGCCCCCGGGACAGAGGGAACACCGGGGAGCTGTTTTTT	CASSPRDRGNTGELFF
TRBD1	TRBV30	TRBJ1-1	-	TGTGCCTGGAGAGACAGACAGGGAAGGAACACTGAAGCTTTCTTT	CAWRDRQGRNTEAFF
TRBD1	TRBV2	TRBJ1-3	-	TGTGCCAGCAGTGTGGACAGGGGTTCAGGAAACACCATATATTTT	CASSVDRGSGNTIYF
-	TRBV2	TRBJ1-1	-	TGTGCCAGCAGTGGTCCGGGGGGTACTGAAGCTTTCTTT	CASSGPGGTEAFF
-	TRBV6-5	TRBJ1-3	-	TGTGCCAGCCAAGGAAACACCATATATTTT	CASQGNTIYF
-	TRBV6-5	TRBJ1-2	-	TGTGTCAGCAGTTACTCGTGGGGGGTTTACTATGGCTACACCTTC	CVSSYSWGVYYGYTF
-	TRBV7-2	TRBJ1-6	-	TGTGCCAGCAGCTCCTCGCCTCCGAGATTAGGATCACCCCTCCACTTT	CASSSSPPRLGSPLHF
-	TRBV5-1	TRBJ1-1	-	TGCGCCAGCAGGACGGGGGTGTCGGACACTGAAGCTTTCTTT	CASRTGVSDTEAFF
TRBD1	TRBV6-2/TRBV6-3	TRBJ2-7	-	TGTGCCAGCAGTTACATTCCCGGGACAGGGTACGAGCAGTACTTC	CASSYIPGTGYEQYF
TRBD2	TRBV6-4	TRBJ2-3	-	TGTGCCAGCAGCTTAGCGGGGCTGACAGATACGCAGTATTTT	CASSLAGLTDTQYF
TRBD1	TRBV19	TRBJ2-1	-	TGTGCCAGTAGTCTAACCGGACAGGACAATGAGCAGTTCTTC	CASSLTGQDNEQFF
-	TRBV7-6	TRBJ2-7	-	TGTGCCAGCAGTTTGCCGGGACCAAGCTCCTACGAGCAGTACTTC	CASSLPGPSSYEQYF
-	TRBV18	TRBJ1-1	few	TGTGCCAGCTCACCTCTACCCCCCAGCTTGAACACTGAAGCTTTCTTT	CASSPLPPSLNTEAFF
-	TRBV21-1	TRBJ2-2	-	TGTGCCAGCAGTGTAGGCGGGGAGCTGTTTTTT	CASSVGGELFF
-	TRBV7-9	TRBJ2-1	-	TGTGCCAGCAGCTTAGAGGGGAGCCGAGACAATGAGCAGTTCTTC	CASSLEGSRDNEQFF
-	TRBV6-2/TRBV6-3	TRBJ2-7	-	TGTGCCAGCAGTTATAGTCCTAGCGAGCAGTACTTC	CASSYSPSEQYF
TRBD1	TRBV24-1	TRBJ2-3	-	TGTGCCACCAGTGACGACAGGGCCACAGATACGCAGTATTTT	CATSDDRATDTQYF
-	TRBV2	TRBJ2-6	-	TGTGCCAGCAGCCCCGGACAGTCTGGGGCCAACGTCCTGACTTTC	CASSPGQSGANVLTF
-	TRBV18	TRBJ2-3	-	TGTGCCAGCTCACCGTTTAGCACAGATACGCAGTATTTT	CASSPFSTDTQYF
TRBD1	TRBV10-3	TRBJ2-6	-	TGTGCCATCAGTGGGGGGCAGGGGGTATACGCTGGGGCCAACGTCCTGACTTTC	CAISGGQGVYAGANVLTF
-	TRBV5-6	TRBJ1-1	-	TGTGCCAGCAGCTCCCAGGGCAGGAACACTGAAGCTTTCTTT	CASSSQGRNTEAFF
-	TRBV4-1	TRBJ1-2	-	TGCGCCAGCAGCCCCCTGACTGCCACCCCTAACTATGGCTACACCTTC	CASSPLTATPNYGYTF
TRBD1	TRBV28	TRBJ2-2	-	TGTGCCAGCAGTTTAGCCGGGACAGGGTACGGGGAGCTGTTTTTT	CASSLAGTGYGELFF
-	TRBV2	TRBJ1-6	-	TGTGCCAGCAGCCTACAGGGAACCTATTCACCCCTCCACTTT	CASSLQGTYSPLHF
-	TRBV19	TRBJ1-5	-	TGTGCCAGTAGTATAGTCGGAGGAGGGTTTCAGCCCCAGCATTTT	CASSIVGGGFQPQHF
TRBD1	TRBV6-5	TRBJ2-2	-	TGTGCCAGCAGTAGAGACAGGGAACACGGGGAGCTGTTTTTT	CASSRDREHGELFF
-	TRBV15	TRBJ2-5	-	TGTGCCACCAGCAGAGACGAGACCCAGTACTTC	CATSRDETQYF
-	TRBV4-1	TRBJ2-2	-	TGCGCCAGCAGAGGGGGCACCGGGGAGCTGTTTTTT	CASRGGTGELFF
-	TRBV28	TRBJ1-2	-	-	CASSFSLVGQGATF
-	TRBV5-6	TRBJ1-6	-	TGTGCCAGCAGCTTCCGGGGTCTCTCCTATAATTCACCCCTCCACTTT	CASSFRGLSYNSPLHF
TRBD2	TRBV6-6	TRBJ2-7	-	TGTGCCAGCAGGGAGAAAGAGGGAGGGTCCTACGAGCAGTACTTC	CASREKEGGSYEQYF
-	TRBV7-6	TRBJ2-7	-	TGTGCCAGCAGCGTGCAGGGGTCCGAGCAGTACTTC	CASSVQGSEQYF
-	TRBV18	TRBJ2-7	few	TGTGCCAGCTCACCTAGGGGTGGCTACGAGCAGTACTTC	CASSPRGGYEQYF
-	TRBV10-2	TRBJ1-2	-	TGCGCCAGCAGTGACACTAACTATGGCTATACCTTC	CASSDTNYGYTF
-	TRBV7-9	TRBJ1-4	-	TGTGCCAGCAGCTTTGGAGAGGAAAAACTGTTTTTT	CASSFGEEKLFF
-	TRBV6-9	TRBJ2-2	-	TGTGCCAGCATTCTAGGGACCGGGGAGCTGTTTTTT	CASILGTGELFF
-	TRBV6-2/TRBV6-3	TRBJ1-5	once	TGTGCCAGCAGTAAGGGCAATCAGCCCCAACATTTT	CASSKGNQPQHF